This entry is about one T cell receptor (beta chain). Its antigen is as yet unknown. This sample is drawn from a study of identifying expanded T cells in peripheral blood. Regarding the study as a whole: About 1.3 clones differed between technical replicates, versus roughly 17 and 20 over time. Across healthy donors, higher total template counts meant significantly greater roughly 2-week count variance.

No infections or other immune events were documented during collection. Assay used: immunoSEQ multiplex PCR; TCRdb lists only in-frame clones, some missing. Among 100,000 to 150,000 clones, more than 75% were seen once, and the ten largest hold less than 4%. CDR3 length: 15 residues. Trimming removed 4 bases from V and 4 bases from J; junction bases left unmatched: 5. The germline V gene has CDR1 SEHNR and CDR2 FQNEAQ (reference sequence). The chain carries TRBV7-9 and TRBJ2-5, with 11 bases aligning to TRBD2. The TCR sequence derives from a person aged 18 to 75 in good health. The specimen was blood. CDR3 coding DNA: TGTGCCAGCAGCTCGACTAGCGGGGCGGGAGAGACCCAGTACTTC. This encodes CASSSTSGAGETQYF.